One sample yielded the 29 T cell receptor beta chains listed below, sequenced in a study of cytomegalovirus exposure and HLA in healthy donors. In the PCR, 60 Vbeta and 13 Jbeta primers were used. Sequenced by immunoSEQ multiplex PCR; TCRdb stores in-frame clones only, minus some. The table lists around 190,000 clones, about 9% of them singletons. Sample: PBMCs. Receptors were obtained from a woman in her twenties or thirties in good health and CMV-seropositive.

CDR3 region: CASSLSGWVYEQYF. CDR3 in DNA: TGTGCCAGCAGTCTCTCAGGGTGGGTCTACGAGCAGTACTTC. J is TRBJ2-7 and V is TRBV5-6; tentative D call: TRBD1 (5 bases). The CDR3 runs to 14 residues. Germline V gene lookup returns CDR1 SGHDT and CDR2 YYEEEE. V dropped 5 bases and J dropped 3 bases, with 15 bases sitting between them.

This clone was detected a few times. The V call is TRBV5-1, the J call TRBJ1-1; unclear D gene. The length of the CDR3 is 14 residues. V lost 0 bases and J lost 3, with 9 bases in between. CDR1 and CDR2 from the germline V gene are SGHRS and YFSETQ. The CDR3, as DNA: TGCGCCAGCAGCTTGGGTTTCGGGGACACTGAAGCTTTCTTT. This translates into CASSLGFGDTEAFF.

The rearrangement uses TRBV14 and TRBJ2-2, with D possibly matching TRBD1 (6 bases). The CDR3 length is 16 residues. Trimming removed 0 bases at V and 1 base at J, with 9 bases between. Germline V gene data show CDR1 as SGHDN and CDR2 as FVKESK. CDR3: CASSQEGRGNTGELFF. CDR3 DNA: TGTGCCAGCAGCCAAGAAGGCAGGGGGAACACCGGGGAGCTGTTTTTT.

In this sample, this clone turned up a few times. The chain carries TRBV7-9 and TRBJ1-1; D is unclear. The V and J ends lost 8 bases and 2 bases respectively, with 12 bases between them. The CDR3 consists of 13 residues. Germline loops: CDR1 SEHNR, CDR2 FQNEAQ (reference sequence). The CDR3 DNA reads as TGTGCCAGCGGCAAGGGAGGAAACACTGAAGCTTTCTTT. This gives the protein CASGKGGNTEAFF.

The chain joins TRBV30 to TRBJ2-7, with 8 nucleotides matching TRBD2. V dropped 3 bases and J dropped 6; count of bases not matched to a gene: 4. Germline V gene sequence: CDR1 GTSNPN, CDR2 SVGIG (reference sequence). The CDR3 contains 12 residues. CDR3 in DNA: TGTGCCTGGAGAGACACTAGCGGCGAGCAGTACTTC. This gives the protein CAWRDTSGEQYF.

This clone was seen a handful of times. The V call is TRBV6-5, the J call TRBJ1-2; perhaps TRBD1 as D (5 bases). Trimming stripped 6 bases from V and 9 bases from J, with 17 bases between. The CDR3 contains 13 residues. Germline V gene lookup returns CDR1 MNHEY and CDR2 SVGAGI. DNA for the CDR3: TGTGCCAGCAGCAACGGCGGCTGGACAAGCTACACCTTC. Protein sequence: CASSNGGWTSYTF.

This clone was observed a few times. This chain connects TRBV5-1 to TRBJ2-1; 7 bases map to TRBD1. Germline V gene lookup returns CDR1 SGHRS and CDR2 YFSETQ. This CDR3 has 15 residues. Trimming took 3 bases from V and 7 from J; bases not matched to a gene: 10. This chain's CDR3 is CASSSLPGQWNEQFF. In nucleotides, the CDR3 is TGCGCCAGCAGCTCGCTCCCGGGACAGTGGAATGAGCAGTTCTTC.

V gene TRBV11-2 combines with J gene TRBJ2-3, with 7 bases aligning to TRBD1. This CDR3 contains 15 residues. V was clipped by 5 bases and J by 0 bases; unmatched bases: 5. CDR1 is SGHAT and CDR2 is FQNNGV in the germline V gene. CDR3 sequence reads: CASSTGVRSTDTQYF. For the CDR3, the DNA is TGTGCCAGCAGCACAGGGGTTAGGAGCACAGATACGCAGTATTTT.

The gene calls are TRBV7-3 and TRBJ2-1; D is unclear. Germline V lookup: CDR1 SGHTA, CDR2 FQGTGA. Deletions cut 0 bases from V and 0 bases from J, with 6 bases between. The CDR3 runs 15 residues. The CDR3: CASSLTGSSYNEQFF. The CDR3 DNA reads as TGTGCCAGCAGCTTAACTGGCAGCTCCTACAATGAGCAGTTCTTC. Using reference TRBV7-3 and TRBJ2-1 for the parts outside the CDR3, the full variable domain is GAGVSQTPSNKVTEKGKYVELRCDPISGHTALYWYRQSLGQGPEFLIYFQGTGAADDSGLPNDRFFAVRPEGSVSTLKIQRTERGDSAVYLCASSLTGSSYNEQFFGPGTRLTVL.

The chain employs TRBV5-6 and TRBJ2-7; 15 nucleotides align to TRBD2. The CDR3 sequence is 18 residues long. Germline V gene lookup returns CDR1 SGHDT and CDR2 YYEEEE. Unmatched junction bases numbered 7, after V lost 0 bases and J lost 3 bases. The CDR3 DNA reads TGTGCCAGCAGCTTGGCTTTCCCGGGACTAGCGGGGGGCTACGAGCAGTACTTC. Residues: CASSLAFPGLAGGYEQYF.

The CDR3 coding sequence is TGTGCCAGCAGAGGACAGGGGGCTGAAGCTTTCTTT. Its translation: CASRGQGAEAFF. The chain employs TRBV11-2 and TRBJ1-1; 10 nucleotides align to TRBD1. The J segment lost 6 bases and the V segment lost 6 bases, leaving 1 base of the junction unmatched. Germline-derived CDR1 and CDR2 are SGHAT and FQNNGV. This CDR3 is 12 amino acids long.

The gene calls are TRBV5-1 and TRBJ1-4; 7 bases are a match to TRBD1. The CDR3 consists of 16 residues. The germline V gene encodes CDR1 SGHRS and CDR2 YFSETQ. V gave up 2 bases and J gave up 4 bases; unmatched junction bases: 8. CDR3 coding DNA: TGCGCCAGCAGCTTCAGGGAGACAGGGATTAATGAAAAACTGTTTTTT. This sequence encodes CASSFRETGINEKLFF. The full variable domain, completed using reference TRBV5-1 and TRBJ1-4, is KAGVTQTPRYLIKTRGQQVTLSCSPISGHRSVSWYQQTPGQGLQFLFEYFSETQRNKGNFPGRFSGRQFSNSRSEMNVSTLELGDSALYLCASSFRETGINEKLFFGSGTQLSVL.

A few counts support this clone. CDR3 bases: TGTGCCAGCAGCTCCCTAGGGGGGGGGAAGGTGGGCTACGAGCAGTACTTC. It yields the protein CASSSLGGGKVGYEQYF. This rearrangement joins TRBV7-8 to TRBJ2-7; TRBD2 might be the D (7 bases). Germline lookup yields CDR1 SGHVS and CDR2 FQNEAQ. This CDR3 has 17 amino acids. V shed 4 bases and J shed 3 bases, with 22 bases lying between them.

The chain has TRBV6-1 and TRBJ1-1; 9 bases are a match to TRBD1. The germline gives CDR1 MNHNS, CDR2 SASEGT. The junction had 7 bases not matched to a gene; V was cut back by 2 bases and J by 6 bases. The CDR3 is 15 amino acids. The CDR3: CASSEYGTGRAEAFF. CDR3 nucleotide sequence: TGTGCCAGCAGTGAATACGGGACAGGGAGGGCTGAAGCTTTCTTT.

The sample holds a few counts of this clone. The gene calls are TRBV5-1 and TRBJ2-5; D uncertain. The CDR3 has 14 residues. The ends were cut back, 5 bases at V and 0 bases at J, with 11 bases in the middle. Germline V gives CDR1 SGHRS, CDR2 YFSETQ. CDR3 DNA: TGCGCCAGCAGTCTGCGTACGTACCAAGAGACCCAGTACTTC. It is translated as CASSLRTYQETQYF.

In this sample, this clone turned up a few times. V gene TRBV9 combines with J gene TRBJ1-2, with a possible D match to TRBD1 (6 bases). The V gene lost 4 bases and the J gene lost 2 bases, with 15 bases spanning the gap. This CDR3 has 15 amino acids. Germline-derived CDR1 and CDR2 are SGDLS and YYNGEE. The CDR3 DNA reads TGTGCCAGCAGCCCCCACCCACAGGGCAACTATGGCTACACCTTC. Encoded protein: CASSPHPQGNYGYTF.

The rearrangement uses TRBV7-3 and TRBJ2-3; 9 nucleotides align to TRBD2. CDR1 and CDR2 from the germline V gene are SGHTA and FQGTGA. The CDR3 extends over 16 amino acids. The trim removed 5 bases at V and 6 bases at J, leaving 12 bases unmatched. CDR3 sequence reads: CASSQLAGPPSDTQYF. The CDR3 nucleotides read TGTGCCAGCAGCCAACTAGCGGGTCCTCCTTCGGATACGCAGTATTTT. The full variable domain, completed using reference TRBV7-3 and TRBJ2-3, is GAGVSQTPSNKVTEKGKYVELRCDPISGHTALYWYRQSLGQGPEFLIYFQGTGAADDSGLPNDRFFAVRPEGSVSTLKIQRTERGDSAVYLCASSQLAGPPSDTQYFGPGTRLTVL.

V usage is TRBV25-1 and J usage is TRBJ1-5; 7 bases match TRBD1. This CDR3 has 14 amino acids. Germline loops: CDR1 MGHDK, CDR2 SYGVNS. CDR3: CATGTAISNQPQHF. CDR3 nucleotide sequence: TGTGCGACCGGGACAGCCATTAGCAATCAGCCCCAGCATTTT.

There are a few counts of this clone. The CDR3 DNA is TGCGCCAGCAGCTTGGGACAGCGCTCGGGCACCGGGGAGCTGTTTTTT. Translation gives CASSLGQRSGTGELFF. The chain links TRBV5-1 to TRBJ2-2, with TRBD1 as a possible D gene (5 bases). Germline-derived CDR1 and CDR2 are SGHRS and YFSETQ. V was cut by 0 bases and J by 4 bases, with 13 bases left in between. The CDR3 has 16 amino acids.

The V and J genes are TRBV4-1 and TRBJ2-3; no firm D call. The CDR3 is made up of 12 amino acids. With 0 bases removed from V and 8 bases from J, the gap between germline ends came to 6 bases. Germline lookup yields CDR1 MGHRA and CDR2 YSYEKL. The CDR3 reads CASSQDHFTQYF. DNA for the CDR3: TGCGCCAGCAGCCAAGATCATTTTACGCAGTATTTT.

This clone has just a few counts. V usage is TRBV5-1 and J usage is TRBJ2-1, with TRBD2 matching over 11 bases. The CDR3 loop spans 18 amino acids. Losses at the gene ends were 4 bases for V and 9 bases for J; bases not matched to a gene: 18. The V gene's germline CDR1 is SGHRS and CDR2 YFSETQ. This chain's CDR3 is CASSHSKLAGGPLGEQFF. The CDR3 DNA reads TGCGCCAGCAGCCATTCAAAATTAGCGGGAGGGCCATTAGGTGAGCAGTTCTTC. Drawing the rest from reference TRBV5-1 and TRBJ2-1, the complete variable domain is KAGVTQTPRYLIKTRGQQVTLSCSPISGHRSVSWYQQTPGQGLQFLFEYFSETQRNKGNFPGRFSGRQFSNSRSEMNVSTLELGDSALYLCASSHSKLAGGPLGEQFFGPGTRLTVL.

V is TRBV27 and J is TRBJ1-1, with a possible D match to TRBD1 (6 bases). Germline V gives CDR1 MNHEY, CDR2 SMNVEV (reference sequence). Trimming shortened V by 4 bases and J by 9 bases, and 12 bases separated the two germline ends. The CDR3 length is 12 residues. The CDR3 sequence: CASSSDSLQAFF. CDR3 nucleotides: TGTGCCAGCAGTTCGGACAGCCTTCAAGCTTTCTTT.

This clone was observed a few times. The chain is built from TRBV5-1 and TRBJ2-7; D unresolved. The CDR3 is 15 residues long. Germline CDR1 is SGHRS and CDR2 is YFSETQ. Deletions cut 0 bases from V and 2 bases from J, with 12 bases between. CDR3 nucleotides: TGCGCCAGCAGCTTGGGCCCACCTGGGCCCTACGAGCAGTACTTC. It encodes CASSLGPPGPYEQYF.

This clone was counted between two and nine times. The chain combines TRBV5-1 with TRBJ1-2, with a tentative D call TRBD1 (6 bases). Between the trimmed V and J ends, which lost 3 bases and 7 bases, there was a span of 19 bases. The CDR3 extends over 15 amino acids. Germline V CDR1 and CDR2: SGHRS, YFSETQ. CDR3: CASSSGQLSPSGYTF. The DNA for the CDR3 is TGCGCCAGCAGCTCCGGACAGCTCTCACCCTCTGGCTACACCTTC.

This clone showed up just a few times. The chain uses TRBV12-5 and TRBJ2-3; 8 bases fit TRBD1. The CDR3 is 14 amino acids. Trimming at V came to 6 bases and at J to 1 base, leaving 3 bases not matched to a gene. Germline loops: CDR1 LGHNT, CDR2 FRNRAP. CDR3 protein: CASGPRGRTDTQYF. CDR3 DNA: TGTGCTAGTGGCCCCAGGGGGCGCACAGATACGCAGTATTTT.

This clone was counted between two and nine times. This chain connects TRBV6-5 to TRBJ2-1, with D possibly being TRBD1 (6 bases). The germline gives CDR1 MNHEY, CDR2 SVGAGI. This CDR3 is 13 amino acids long. Trimming removed 6 bases at V and 8 bases at J, with 14 bases between. CDR3 residues: CASRTTGNHEQFF. Here the CDR3 DNA reads TGTGCCAGCAGAACCACAGGGAACCATGAGCAGTTCTTC.

This clone has only a few counts. The genes are TRBV10-2 and TRBJ1-2; 8 nucleotides align to TRBD1. Germline V gene lookup returns CDR1 WSHSY and CDR2 SAAADI. The CDR3 runs to 12 residues. V lost 7 bases to trimming and J lost 8 bases; unmatched junction nucleotides: 6. The CDR3 protein is CASNQGAKGYTF. The CDR3 nucleotides are TGCGCCAGCAATCAGGGGGCAAAAGGCTACACCTTC.

This clone showed up just a few times. J is TRBJ2-7 and V is TRBV5-1; 7 nucleotides align to TRBD2. CDR3 length equals 13 residues. The germline V gene encodes CDR1 SGHRS and CDR2 YFSETQ. After removal of 8 bases from V and 6 bases from J, the junction contained 11 bases not matched to a gene. The DNA for the CDR3 is TGCGCCAGTCGACTAGCAACTGAGGGCGAGCAGTACTTC. Residues: CASRLATEGEQYF.

This clone was seen more than once but under ten times. The chain carries TRBV29-1 and TRBJ2-7; 10 bases fit TRBD1. CDR1 is SQVTM, CDR2 ANQGSEA, per germline. The CDR3 has 15 amino acids. Trimming at V came to 2 bases and at J to 4 bases, leaving 8 bases not matched to a gene. Written as DNA, the CDR3 is TGCAGCGTTGAACTGCGGACAGGGGGGAGGTACGAGCAGTACTTC. It codes for CSVELRTGGRYEQYF.